These 5 T cell receptor beta chains came from one sample sequenced in a study of T cell repertoires in cytomegalovirus infection (dated by TCRdb to about 2019). This sample was sequenced with an Illumina HiSeq 1500. Through fastp at Q25 and MiXCR, TCRdb rebuilt clones from the public reads, retaining in-frame beta chains. Each record represents a unique CDR3 protein, reported with the most common genes and DNA among its rows. The sample profile shows 200,000 or so distinct CDR3 sequences; under 25% of them were found once. About 3% of the sample comes from the top ten. The specimen sequenced was PBMCs. Receptors originate from a human donor in good health (CMV status not recorded). Some clones in this sample may be carry-over from other donors' samples.

The CDR3 here is CASTSGLLFSGNTIYF. For the CDR3, the DNA is TGTGCCAGCACATCGGGTCTACTGTTCTCTGGAAACACCATATATTTT. This chain connects TRBV2 to TRBJ1-3, with D hard to call. Germline V CDR1 and CDR2: SNHLY, FYNNEI. CDR3 size: 16 residues. The V end was cut by 7 bases, the J end by 0 bases, with 16 bases between.

On this clonotype itself: A clone one base away is much larger, so this may be a read error. The V call is TRBV5-4, the J call TRBJ2-5, with D possibly being TRBD2 (6 bases). The ends were cut back, 0 bases at V and 2 bases at J, with 11 bases in the middle. The length of the CDR3 is 15 residues. Germline loops: CDR1 SGHNT, CDR2 YYREEE (reference sequence). The CDR3 sequence is CASSLGRRVQETQYF. Written as DNA, the CDR3 is TGTGCCAGCAGCTTGGGCCGGAGGGTTCAAGAGACCCAGTACTTC.

A single count supports this clonotype. The chain carries TRBV5-1 and TRBJ2-1; D may be TRBD1 (7 bases). This CDR3 is built from 13 residues. Deletions cut 4 bases from V and 4 bases from J, with 9 bases between. From germline, CDR1 is SGHRS and CDR2 YFSETQ. This CDR3 reads CASSAGQYNEQFF. DNA of the CDR3: TGCGCCAGCAGCGCGGGACAGTACAATGAGCAGTTCTTC.

This clonotype appeared once. The CDR3 DNA reads TGCAGCGTCGGGACAGGGGATGATTCACCCCTCCACTTT. It encodes CSVGTGDDSPLHF. V usage is TRBV29-1 and J usage is TRBJ1-6, with 10 bases that match TRBD1. Germline loops: CDR1 SQVTM, CDR2 ANQGSEA. The trim removed 6 bases at V and 8 bases at J, leaving 4 bases unmatched. There are 13 residues in the CDR3.

This clonotype showed up just a few times. This chain uses TRBV20-1 with TRBJ1-2; TRBD1 might be the D (5 bases). Germline V gene sequence: CDR1 DFQATT, CDR2 SNEGSKA (reference sequence). The CDR3 spans 15 residues. The V gene lost 3 bases and the J gene lost 2 bases, with 16 bases spanning the gap. This chain's CDR3 is CSASVGHPANYGYTF. CDR3 DNA: TGCAGTGCTAGTGTAGGACACCCCGCCAACTATGGCTACACCTTC.